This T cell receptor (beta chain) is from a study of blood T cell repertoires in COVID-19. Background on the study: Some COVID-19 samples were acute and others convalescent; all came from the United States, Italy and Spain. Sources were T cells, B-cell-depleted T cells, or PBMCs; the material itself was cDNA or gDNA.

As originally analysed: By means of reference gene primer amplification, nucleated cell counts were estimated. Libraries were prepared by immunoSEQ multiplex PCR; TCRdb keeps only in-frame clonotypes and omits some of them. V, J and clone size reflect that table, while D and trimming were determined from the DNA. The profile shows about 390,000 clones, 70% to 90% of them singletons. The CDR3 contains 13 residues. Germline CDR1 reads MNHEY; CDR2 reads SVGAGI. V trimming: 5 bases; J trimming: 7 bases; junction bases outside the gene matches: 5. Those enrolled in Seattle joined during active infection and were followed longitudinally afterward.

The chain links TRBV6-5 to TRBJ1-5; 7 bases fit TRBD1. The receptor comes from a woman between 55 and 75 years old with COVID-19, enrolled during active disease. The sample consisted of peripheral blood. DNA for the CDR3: TGTGCCAGCAGTCTGCACAGGGGACAGCCCCAGCATTTT. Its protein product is CASSLHRGQPQHF.